Following are 5 T cell receptor beta chains from one sample sequenced in a study of T cell responses to AZD1222 COVID-19 vaccine. Method: immunoSEQ multiplex PCR; TCRdb's copy keeps in-frame clones and lacks some. The top ten hold 6% to 7.5% of the sample, which has about 140,000 clones, roughly 93% seen once. Sequencing used peripheral blood, obtained 28 days after the second AZD1222 dose. The source is an adult who received the AZD1222 COVID-19 vaccine.

V gene TRBV18 combines with J gene TRBJ1-5, with TRBD1 matching over 10 bases. This CDR3 is built from 16 residues. Germline assignment: CDR1 KGHSH and CDR2 LQKENI. Unmatched junction bases numbered 2, after V lost 0 bases and J lost 3 bases. The chain's CDR3 is CASSPPGQGNNQPQHF. CDR3 coding DNA: TGTGCCAGCTCACCACCGGGACAGGGGAACAATCAGCCCCAGCATTTT.

The gene calls are TRBV7-9 and TRBJ2-7; TRBD1 aligns across 7 bases. Germline CDR1 and CDR2: SEHNR and FQNEAQ (reference sequence). This CDR3 contains 14 residues. V was pared by 5 bases and J by 0 bases, with 4 bases of the junction left unmatched. CDR3 bases: TGTGCCAGCAGCAACCGGGACAGCTCCTACGAGCAGTACTTC. Residues: CASSNRDSSYEQYF.

V usage is TRBV6-6 and J usage is TRBJ1-6, with D uncertain. CDR1 is MNHNY, CDR2 SVGAGI, per germline (reference sequence). The CDR3 consists of 13 residues. V was shortened by 7 bases and J by 9 bases, with 13 bases between the two germline ends. In DNA form, the CDR3 reads TGTGCCAGCACCACGACTCAAGGTTCACCCCTCCACTTT. Translating it yields CASTTTQGSPLHF.

The chain has TRBV7-3 and TRBJ2-7; D is uncertain. The germline V and J ends were trimmed by 1 base and 2 bases, with 9 bases remaining between them. Germline V gene data show CDR1 as SGHTA and CDR2 as FQGTGA. The CDR3 loop spans 14 amino acids. The CDR3 protein is CASSLNAGPYEQYF. The CDR3 DNA reads TGTGCCAGCAGCTTAAATGCAGGTCCCTACGAGCAGTACTTC.

The CDR3 sequence: CASSGITGPTF. CDR3 nucleotides: TGTGCCAGCAGCGGAATTACAGGGCCCACCTTC. The chain has TRBV9 and TRBJ1-2; the D gene is possibly TRBD1 (6 bases). The CDR3 is 11 amino acids. The germline CDR1 and CDR2 sequences are SGDLS and YYNGEE. Trimming cost V 3 bases and J 13 bases, with 13 bases left between them.